Listed below are T cell receptor beta chains from one sample, sequenced in a study of shared clonotypes between healthy human individuals. Method: immunoSEQ multiplex PCR; TCRdb's copy keeps in-frame clones and lacks some. This table has about 2.3 million clones, 80% to 95% appearing once. The sequencing input was naive CD4+ T cells from PBMCs. The receptors originated from a man between 18 and 35 years old in good health. Some clones in this sample may be carry-over from other donors' samples. The CDR3 runs from the conserved cysteine through the conserved F or W. D genes are given only for firm matches. Only some rows state a clone size, as once, few, many or a class for expanded clones.

len	v_gene	abundance	d_gene	j_gene	CDR3nt	CDR3aa
16	TRBV7-8	-	-	TRBJ2-5	TGTGCCAGCAGCTTAGTGGGCGGGCTACCCCTTGGGGGCCAGTACTTC	CASSLVGGLPLGGQYF
11	TRBV6-5	-	-	TRBJ2-5	TGTGCCAGCAGGGATCCCGAGACCCAGTACTTC	CASRDPETQYF
18	TRBV19	-	-	TRBJ2-6	TGTGCCAGTAGTATGGGGTCAGGCCTTTACTCTGGGGCCAACGTCCTGACTTTC	CASSMGSGLYSGANVLTF
13	TRBV10-2	-	-	TRBJ1-5	TGCGCCAGCAGTGAGCGAGGGGGTCAGCCCCAGCATTTT	CASSERGGQPQHF
13	TRBV6-1	-	TRBD1	TRBJ1-5	TGTGCCCGGTGGGACAGGGTTATTCAGCCCCAGCATTTT	CARWDRVIQPQHF
15	TRBV6-1	-	-	TRBJ2-2	TGTGCCAGCAATTTACAGGGTCCCAACACCGGGGAGCTGTTTTTT	CASNLQGPNTGELFF
15	TRBV7-8	-	-	TRBJ2-3	TGTGCCAGCAGCTCCCTAGCGACCCGCACAGATACGCAGTATTTT	CASSSLATRTDTQYF
13	TRBV2	-	TRBD1	TRBJ1-2	TGTGCCAGCATGGAGGGGGCTTTCGATGACTACACCTTC	CASMEGAFDDYTF
15	TRBV30	-	TRBD1	TRBJ2-7	TGTGCCTGGAGTGTTAAAGCCAGGGGGCTCGACGAGCAGTACTTC	CAWSVKARGLDEQYF
15	TRBV14	-	TRBD1	TRBJ1-2	TGTGCCAGCAGCCAAGTTGCGGGACAGTATACTGGCTACACCTTC	CASSQVAGQYTGYTF
15	TRBV5-8	-	-	TRBJ2-5	TGTGCCAGCAGCCCCGGGACACAGTACCAAGAGACCCAGTACTTC	CASSPGTQYQETQYF
15	TRBV18	-	TRBD1	TRBJ1-5	TGTGCCAGCTCACAGGGACAGGGTGGCAATCAGCCCCAGCATTTT	CASSQGQGGNQPQHF
13	TRBV7-3	-	TRBD2	TRBJ2-7	TGTGCCAGCAGCCAGAGCGGGAGTTACGAGCAGTACTTC	CASSQSGSYEQYF
17	TRBV7-2	-	-	TRBJ2-3	TGTGCCAGCAGCTCCCCCGGGAGATCCCATCTCCCAGATACGCAGTATTTT	CASSSPGRSHLPDTQYF
13	TRBV23-1	-	-	TRBJ2-7	TGCGCCAGCAGTCAATTGTGGGACTACGAGCAGTACTTC	CASSQLWDYEQYF
13	TRBV19	few	-	TRBJ2-7	TGTGCCAGTAGCCCGCAGGGACCCTACGAGCAGTACTTC	CASSPQGPYEQYF
15	TRBV9	-	TRBD2	TRBJ2-7	TGTGCCAGCAGCTTCCAGCGGGAGCCTTGGTACGAGCAGTACTTC	CASSFQREPWYEQYF
15	TRBV6-6	-	TRBD2	TRBJ2-7	TGTGCCAGCAGTTACGCTAGCGGGAGAGTCGACGAGCAGTACTTC	CASSYASGRVDEQYF
15	TRBV5-1	-	-	TRBJ2-3	TGCGCCAGCAGCTCCGGGGATCTTTCCACAGATACGCAGTATTTT	CASSSGDLSTDTQYF
15	TRBV7-2	-	-	TRBJ1-5	TGTGCCAGCAGCGGGGACATAAATAGCAATCAGCCCCAGCATTTT	CASSGDINSNQPQHF
11	TRBV11-1	-	-	TRBJ1-1	TGTGCCAGCAGCTTAGCGACAGGCCGGAACTTT	CASSLATGRNF
14	TRBV18	-	TRBD1	TRBJ2-7	TGTGCCAGCACTCCTCCGGGACAGGTAGCCGAGCAGTACTTC	CASTPPGQVAEQYF
15	TRBV6-6	-	-	TRBJ2-7	TGTGCCAGCAGTTACTCGCCCGGGGGCTCCTACGAGCAGTACTTC	CASSYSPGGSYEQYF
16	TRBV7-9	-	-	TRBJ2-7	TGTGCCAGCAGCTTCCGCAGGGCGAGTAGCACCTACGAGCAGTACTTC	CASSFRRASSTYEQYF
16	TRBV5-1	-	TRBD1	TRBJ2-3	TGCGCCAGCAGCTACGGACAGGGGGTGGGCACAGATACGCAGTATTTT	CASSYGQGVGTDTQYF
15	TRBV18	-	TRBD2	TRBJ2-7	TGTGCCAGCTCACCATGGACTAGCGGGTACTACGAGCAGTACTTC	CASSPWTSGYYEQYF
15	TRBV19	-	TRBD1	TRBJ1-5	TGTGCCAGTAGAATGGGACAGGGGGGTCAGCAGCCCCAGCATTTT	CASRMGQGGQQPQHF
13	TRBV7-3	-	-	TRBJ2-1	TGTGCCAGCAGCTTAAACACTTACAATGAGCAGTTCTTC	CASSLNTYNEQFF
17	TRBV7-6	-	TRBD2	TRBJ2-7	TGTGCCAGCAGCCCCCAGGGGACTAGCGGGAGCTCCTACGAGCAGTACTTC	CASSPQGTSGSSYEQYF
16	TRBV9	-	TRBD2	TRBJ2-7	TGTGCCAGCAGCCTAGGCAGACTAGCGGGAGTCTACGAGCAGTACTTC	CASSLGRLAGVYEQYF
16	TRBV1	-	-	TRBJ2-7	TGCACCAGCAGCCCTCCGGGACAGGTCGCGGTGATTAGGCAGTACTTC	CTSSPPGQVAVIRQYF
13	TRBV30	-	-	TRBJ2-5	TGTGCCTGGGGGCGACAGGTCCAAGAGACCCAGTACTTC	CAWGRQVQETQYF
16	TRBV5-4	once	-	TRBJ2-5	TGTGCCAGCAGCTTGGTTGGGGGCGGTTCTGGAGAGACCCAGTACTTC	CASSLVGGGSGETQYF
16	TRBV30	once	TRBD2	TRBJ2-1	TGTGCCTGGAGTCCAACCCTAGCGGGAGGAAGCAATGAGCAGTTCTTC	CAWSPTLAGGSNEQFF
16	TRBV4-2	-	-	TRBJ2-1	TGTGCCAGCAGCAAAATCTCGCGGCTCCTTTACAATGAGCAGTTCTTC	CASSKISRLLYNEQFF
16	TRBV10-3	-	-	TRBJ1-1	TGTGCCATCAGTGAGTCGCCTCTAGGGGAGAACACTGAAGCTTTCTTT	CAISESPLGENTEAFF
16	TRBV5-1	-	-	TRBJ2-5	TGCGCCAGCAGCCCCTCTCTTCTGGGCAGTCAAGAGACCCAGTACTTC	CASSPSLLGSQETQYF
15	TRBV9	-	-	TRBJ1-6	TGTGCCAGCAGCGTAGCTCTGGGGTATAATTCACCCCTCCACTTT	CASSVALGYNSPLHF
12	TRBV2	once	-	TRBJ1-2	TGTGCCAGCAGTGCCCTCAACTATGGCTACACCTTC	CASSALNYGYTF
12	TRBV4-3	-	-	TRBJ2-1	TGCGCCAGCAGCCCCCCTGGCGGGGTGCAGTTCTTC	CASSPPGGVQFF
14	TRBV28	-	-	TRBJ2-7	TGTGCCAGCAGTTTATCCCCCCCACTAGTCGAGCAGTACTTC	CASSLSPPLVEQYF
15	TRBV28	-	TRBD1	TRBJ1-2	TGTGCCAGCAGTCCCTCGGGACAGGGGGCCTTTGGCTACACCTTC	CASSPSGQGAFGYTF
9	TRBV28	-	-	TRBJ2-7	TGTGCCACAGGGTACCCCGGATACTTC	CATGYPGYF
12	TRBV29-1	-	TRBD1	TRBJ1-2	TGCAGCGTTACAGGGGGATCGGCTGGCTACACCTTC	CSVTGGSAGYTF
14	TRBV5-8	-	-	TRBJ2-7	TGTGCCAGCAGCTTGGCGGGGGGCCCTGACGAGCAGTACTTC	CASSLAGGPDEQYF
11	TRBV11-1	few	-	TRBJ2-3	TGTGCCAGCAGCTCCACAGATACGCAGTATTTT	CASSSTDTQYF
13	TRBV28	-	-	TRBJ1-3	TGTGCCAGCAGCGGCCGCTCTGGAAACACCATATATTTT	CASSGRSGNTIYF
16	TRBV9	once	TRBD1	TRBJ1-2	TGTGCCAGCAAAACCCACGGGGACAGCAACGTCTATGGCTACACCTTC	CASKTHGDSNVYGYTF
14	TRBV9	-	TRBD1	TRBJ2-7	TGTGCCAGCAGCGGAGGGGTACAGGGGGGTGCCAAGTACTTC	CASSGGVQGGAKYF
14	TRBV27	-	-	TRBJ2-7	TGTGCCTCCGCTAGGGTGGACGGTTCCTACGAGCAGTACTTC	CASARVDGSYEQYF
13	TRBV5-1	few	-	TRBJ2-2	TGCGCCAGCAGCCCCCGGGGGACCGGGGAGCTGTTTTTT	CASSPRGTGELFF
15	TRBV9	-	-	TRBJ1-5	TGTGCCAGCAGCACGAGAGGGGATAGCAATCAGCCCCAGCATTTT	CASSTRGDSNQPQHF
14	TRBV5-1	-	TRBD1	TRBJ2-2	TGCGCCAGCAGCTCAGACAGGGTTACCGGGGAGCTGTTTTTT	CASSSDRVTGELFF
15	TRBV29-1	-	-	TRBJ1-4	TGCAGCGTTGGTCCGGGGTCAGCAACTAATGAAAAACTGTTTTTT	CSVGPGSATNEKLFF
14	TRBV14	once	-	TRBJ1-3	TGTGCCAGCAGCCACGTCTTCTCTGGAAACACCATATATTTT	CASSHVFSGNTIYF
13	TRBV6-5	-	TRBD2	TRBJ2-7	TGTGCCAGCAGAGCGGGGATTTCCTACGAGCAGTACTTC	CASRAGISYEQYF
13	TRBV6-6	-	-	TRBJ2-3	TGTGCCAGCAGCCCGCGATGGGGAGATACGCAGTATTTT	CASSPRWGDTQYF
16	TRBV28	-	TRBD1	TRBJ2-1	TGTGCCAGCAGTTCCTCGGGGACAGGAGCCTACAATGAGCAGTTCTTC	CASSSSGTGAYNEQFF
14	TRBV5-1	once	TRBD2	TRBJ2-7	TGCGCCAGCAGTACGGGACTAGCCAGCGACGAGCAGTACTTC	CASSTGLASDEQYF